One TCR beta chain is described in this entry. Its antigen remains undetermined. Per-base quality was not reported, and no clone a single base away is much larger than it. TCR beta repertoires were profiled from peripheral blood of about a dozen young patients with multiple sclerosis to demonstrate the VDJtools post-analysis software. The patients with multiple sclerosis were children and adolescents between about 6 and 17 years of age. Library preparation employed PCR. TCRdb records Illumina HiSeq 2500 as the sequencer. To reduce PCR and sequencing biases, unique molecular identifiers were incorporated into the TCR beta cDNA libraries. Per 1 to 10 million input T cells, 500,000 or so cDNA molecules were obtained, such that each molecule approximated one T cell. Patient libraries were prepared and sequenced with the same protocol used for the earlier healthy control dataset. Samples belonging to the same batch were prepared together, multiplexed and sequenced on a shared HiSeq lane. As for the authors' bioinformatics: Raw barcoded reads were processed with MIGEC, discarding single-read molecular identifier groups before consensus assembly and CDR3 extraction. VDJtools was used for post-analysis of the clonotype tables, with diversity normalized by down-sampling every dataset to the smallest sample size. Repertoire overlap clustering matched CDR3 amino acid but not nucleotide sequences to correct batch-related cross-sample contamination. The public reads were reprocessed in TCRdb via fastp at Q25 and MiXCR, keeping in-frame beta chains. Identical CDR3 protein sequences are pooled into one entry, listed with their most common genes and DNA. TCRdb, not the authors, supplied the V and J calls. The sample includes approximately 460,000 distinct CDR3 sequences, with approximately 45% observed a single time. Together, the top ten hold around an eighth of the sample.

The sample originates from a study of post-analysis software for immune sequencing data (dated by TCRdb to about 2015). Turning to the overall study: Recorded disease courses included relapsing-remitting, secondary progressive and progressive-relapsing multiple sclerosis, with some patients lacking subtype annotation. The patient repertoires were set against approximately 10 previously published healthy control repertoires from donors whose ages ranged from roughly 6 to 27 years. A subset of samples was prepared in parallel using single-end sample barcoding, then pooled and co-amplified after Illumina adapter ligation. Overall study outcomes, separate from this receptor: Significantly higher frequencies in patients than in controls were found for five or six TRBV segments, including TRBV5-6, TRBV5-1 and TRBV20-1. Normalized Chao1 diversity was significantly lower in multiple sclerosis patients than controls, suggesting substantial peripheral T-cell clonal expansion. The multiple sclerosis patient group was slightly younger than the control group. Direct clustering with F measure revealed strong co-clustering of samples prepared in the same batch, which led to a batch-effect correction.

Taken from cysteine to phenylalanine, the CDR3 has 15 residues. This entry keeps only the CDR3 DNA: 45 bases, framed from base 1. CDR1 and CDR2 were assigned from the germline V gene as SQVTM and ANQGSEA. Trimming costs V 2 bases and J 5 bases, and their ends lie 15 bases apart. The V gene is TRBV29-1 and the J gene is TRBJ2-2; there is no confident call for the D gene. The sequence came from a girl aged 10-17 years with multiple sclerosis. What was sequenced was blood. The nucleotides read TGCAGCGTTGAAAAGGGCGGAATGAGTACCGGGGAGCTGTTTTTT. The translation is CSVEKGGMSTGELFF.